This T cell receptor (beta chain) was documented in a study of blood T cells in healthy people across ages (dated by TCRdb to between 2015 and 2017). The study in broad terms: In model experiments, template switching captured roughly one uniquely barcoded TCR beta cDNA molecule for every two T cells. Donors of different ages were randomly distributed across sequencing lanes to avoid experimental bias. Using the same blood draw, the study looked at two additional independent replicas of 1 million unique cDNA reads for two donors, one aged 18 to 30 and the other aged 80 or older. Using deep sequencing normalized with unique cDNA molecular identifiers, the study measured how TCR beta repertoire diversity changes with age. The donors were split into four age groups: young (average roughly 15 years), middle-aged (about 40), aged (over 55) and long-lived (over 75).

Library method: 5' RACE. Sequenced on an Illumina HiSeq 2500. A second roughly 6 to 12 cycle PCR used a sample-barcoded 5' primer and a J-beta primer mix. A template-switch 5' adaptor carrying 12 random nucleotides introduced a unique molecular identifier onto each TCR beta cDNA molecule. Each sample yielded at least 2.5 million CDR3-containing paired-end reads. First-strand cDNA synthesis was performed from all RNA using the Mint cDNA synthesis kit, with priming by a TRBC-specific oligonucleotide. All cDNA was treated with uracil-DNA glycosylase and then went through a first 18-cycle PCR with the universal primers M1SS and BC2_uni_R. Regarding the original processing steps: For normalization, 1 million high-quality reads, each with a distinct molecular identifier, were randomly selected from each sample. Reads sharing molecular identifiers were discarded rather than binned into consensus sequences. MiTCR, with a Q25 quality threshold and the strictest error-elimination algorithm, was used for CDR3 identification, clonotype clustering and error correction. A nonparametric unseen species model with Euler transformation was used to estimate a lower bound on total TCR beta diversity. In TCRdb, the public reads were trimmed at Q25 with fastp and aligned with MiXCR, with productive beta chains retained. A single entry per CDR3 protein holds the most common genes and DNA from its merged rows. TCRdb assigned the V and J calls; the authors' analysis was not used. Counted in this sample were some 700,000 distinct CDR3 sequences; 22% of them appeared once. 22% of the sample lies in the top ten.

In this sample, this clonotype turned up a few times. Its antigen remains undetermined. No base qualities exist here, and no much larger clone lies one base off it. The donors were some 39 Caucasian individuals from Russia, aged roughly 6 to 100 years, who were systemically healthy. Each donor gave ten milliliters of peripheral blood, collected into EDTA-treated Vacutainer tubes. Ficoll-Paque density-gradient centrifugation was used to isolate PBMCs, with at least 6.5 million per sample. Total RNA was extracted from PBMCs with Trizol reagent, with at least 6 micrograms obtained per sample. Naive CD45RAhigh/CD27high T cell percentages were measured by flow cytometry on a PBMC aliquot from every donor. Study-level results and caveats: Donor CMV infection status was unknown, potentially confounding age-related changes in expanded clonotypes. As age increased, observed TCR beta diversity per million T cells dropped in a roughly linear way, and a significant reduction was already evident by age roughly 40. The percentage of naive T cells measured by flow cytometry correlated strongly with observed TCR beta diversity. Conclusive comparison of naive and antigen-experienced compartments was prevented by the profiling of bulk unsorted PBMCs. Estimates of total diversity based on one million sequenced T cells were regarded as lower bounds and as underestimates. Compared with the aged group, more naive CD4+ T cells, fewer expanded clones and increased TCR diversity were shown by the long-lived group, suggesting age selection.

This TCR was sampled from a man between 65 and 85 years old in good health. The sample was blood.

In nucleotides, the sequence is TGTGCCAGCAGCTTGGGACCCGGAACAAGGGAAAACATTCAGTACTTC. This gives the protein CASSLGPGTRENIQYF. This chain is built from TRBV5-6 and TRBJ2-4; the D gene is unclear. V and J lose 0 bases and 5 bases, and a span of 15 bases separates them. CDR1 and CDR2 (SGHDT, YYEEEE) derive from the germline V gene. The CDR3 measures 16 amino acids from cysteine to phenylalanine. Kept here is only the CDR3 DNA, which spans 48 bases and is read in frame from base 1.